The clone carrying this TCR beta chain turned up a few times. These data originate in a study of blood T cells in healthy people across ages. Then a second PCR, running roughly 7 to 11 cycles, was carried out with a sample-barcoded 5' primer and a J-beta primer mix. Carrying 12 random nucleotides, a template-switch adaptor labeled each individual cDNA molecule. TCRdb used MiXCR to reprocess the 5' RACE reads, holding one entry per CDR3 protein. The data contain some 1.4 million distinct CDR3 sequences, 42% of them singletons. Germline V gene data show CDR1 as DFQATT and CDR2 as SNEGSKA (reference sequence). After removal of 6 bases from V and 2 bases from J, the junction contained 3 bases not matched to a gene. This CDR3 spans 14 amino acids.

The receptor was derived from a young woman in good health. Material for sequencing was blood. V usage is TRBV20-1 and J usage is TRBJ2-5; 13 positions agree with TRBD2. The CDR3 spells CSATGLAGQETQYF. Written as DNA, the CDR3 is TGCAGTGCCACGGGACTAGCGGGACAAGAGACCCAGTACTTC.